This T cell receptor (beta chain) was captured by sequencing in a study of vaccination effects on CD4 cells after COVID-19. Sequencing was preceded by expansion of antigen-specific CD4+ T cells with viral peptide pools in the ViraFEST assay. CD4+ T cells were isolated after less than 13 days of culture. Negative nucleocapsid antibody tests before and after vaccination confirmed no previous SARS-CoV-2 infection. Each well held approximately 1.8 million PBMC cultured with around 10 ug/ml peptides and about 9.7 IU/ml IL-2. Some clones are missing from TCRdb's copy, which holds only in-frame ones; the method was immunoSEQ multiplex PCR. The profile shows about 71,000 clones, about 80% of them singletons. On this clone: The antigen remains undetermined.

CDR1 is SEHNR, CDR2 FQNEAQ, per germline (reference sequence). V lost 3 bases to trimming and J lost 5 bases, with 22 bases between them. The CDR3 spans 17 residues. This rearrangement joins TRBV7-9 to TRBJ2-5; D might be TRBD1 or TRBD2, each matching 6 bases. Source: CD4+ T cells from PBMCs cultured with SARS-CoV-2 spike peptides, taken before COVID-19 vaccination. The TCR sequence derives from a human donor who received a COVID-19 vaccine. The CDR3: CASSFSRGEGSKETQYF. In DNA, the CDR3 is TGTGCCAGCAGCTTCTCGAGGGGGGAAGGATCCAAGGAGACCCAGTACTTC.